One and the same sample provided the 2 T cell receptor beta chains below, sequenced in a study of read filtering for tumor transcriptome and immune sequencing. The library was built from roughly 400 ng RNA with molecular barcoded adaptors for alpha/delta and beta/gamma chains. Via MiXCR, TCRdb re-called the reads, giving one row per CDR3 protein. In the table there are fewer than 150,000 distinct CDR3 sequences, about an eighth of which are singletons. The sequenced sample was a population of CD138-negative cells sorted from bone marrow. The receptors were gathered from a donor aged 40 or older with multiple myeloma.

This clonotype was counted ten times or more. The chain links TRBV5-1 to TRBJ2-1; TRBD1 agrees at 10 bases. Germline V lookup: CDR1 SGHRS, CDR2 YFSETQ. The CDR3 runs 14 residues. J was trimmed by 7 bases and V by 4 bases; bases with no gene match: 5. The CDR3 DNA sequence: TGCGCCAGCAGCCCAGGGACAGGGGAAAATGAGCAGTTCTTC. Amino acids: CASSPGTGENEQFF.

There are many counts of this clonotype. V is TRBV5-1 and J is TRBJ2-1; TRBD2 matches 10 bases. CDR3 size: 15 residues. With 3 bases clipped from V and 5 bases from J, the junction kept 5 bases outside the gene matches. From germline, CDR1 is SGHRS and CDR2 YFSETQ. The CDR3 region is CASSSLAGENNEQFF. CDR3 bases: TGCGCCAGCAGCTCCCTAGCGGGAGAGAACAATGAGCAGTTCTTC.